Listed below are T cell receptor beta chains from one sample, sequenced in a study of blood T cell repertoires in COVID-19. Some clones are missing from TCRdb's copy, which holds only in-frame ones; the method was immunoSEQ multiplex PCR. Seen here are about 220,000 clones, approximately 86% observed once, and the top ten hold about 3.8%. What was sequenced was peripheral blood. Receptors originate from a woman older than 75 with acute or convalescent COVID-19. Each CDR3 is given without its conserved first and last residue. The D gene is left open where the match is weak.

TRBV2 - ASSVIVHNEQF
TRBV3-1/TRBV3-2 - ASSPYGGGPDTQY
TRBV7-2 - ASSLQMNTEAF
TRBV28 - ASTQGQFPYEQY
TRBV20-1 - SALQGYEQY
TRBV12-3/TRBV12-4 - ASSRTDNQPQH
TRBV30 - AWSKTLNTEAF
TRBV20-1 - SALRDKTQY
TRBV29-1 TRBD1 SVDRTGGNEQF
TRBV4-2 TRBD1 ASSHGDRDGVELF
TRBV18 TRBD2 ASSFGLAGETQY
TRBV5-1 TRBD1 ASSYGGTGGNEQY
TRBV3-1/TRBV3-2 TRBD1 ASSDRGSGNTIY
TRBV24-1 TRBD1 ATSDSTGTGANVLT
TRBV25-1 TRBD1 ASTSGTGEETQY
TRBV29-1 - SVEPGKGTDTQY
TRBV27 TRBD2 ASTPRSGGAFGELF
TRBV6-5 - ASSLTGIYNEQF
TRBV2 TRBD1 ASSDPRGSYSYEQY
TRBV5-4 - ASSPGFTLPYNEQF
TRBV15 TRBD2 ATSRFAGGTTDTQY
TRBV6-5 - ASSPRGRLNNEQF
TRBV18 TRBD1 ASSPFGTENTEAF
TRBV11-3 - ASSLDLGSEQY
TRBV5-1 TRBD2 ASSLVGTSPAPDTQY
TRBV9 TRBD1 ASTLTGDSNQPQH
TRBV2 TRBD1 ASRGNRGTQPQH
TRBV2 - ASSPYTEAF
TRBV6-1 - ASSEMETGMGKLF
TRBV19 TRBD1 ASSINTGEVVGGYT
TRBV2 - ASSGVGETEAF
TRBV3-1/TRBV3-2 - ASSHTPGATDTQY
TRBV7-2 TRBD1 ASSLTTGGKHEKLF
TRBV19 - ASSILGAKNIQY
TRBV3-1/TRBV3-2 TRBD2 ASSHLVVRGGNEQF
TRBV7-6 - ASSPGQTNTGELF
TRBV6-6 TRBD1 ASSPGGNQPQH
TRBV4-2 - ASSQDVGGTGNTIY
TRBV7-2 TRBD1 ASSRDRGSTGYT
TRBV7-2 - ASSSTGLWGGYT
TRBV9 - ASSRDPGGNQPQH
TRBV10-3 TRBD1 AISENGQGPGTEAF
TRBV24-1 TRBD1 ATSDFGTGVGDTQY
TRBV7-8 TRBD1 ASSLELGQGETQY
TRBV3-1/TRBV3-2 - ASSQDAVNTEAF